The 29 T cell receptor beta chains below were found in one sample sequenced in a study of T cells after yellow fever vaccination. From the 5' RACE reads, TCRdb called clonotypes with MiXCR, one entry per CDR3 protein. This table holds 500,000 to 650,000 distinct CDR3 sequences, less than 20% found once. Sequences were derived from PBMCs, sampled 5 days after the first yellow fever vaccination. The origin of the receptors is a man aged 18-30 years who received the YFV17D yellow fever vaccine.

This clonotype was seen a handful of times. Here the CDR3 reads CASSPGQGVSTEAFF. CDR3 bases: TGTGCCAGCAGCCCGGGACAAGGGGTGAGCACTGAAGCTTTCTTT. The chain carries TRBV7-9 and TRBJ1-1, with D maybe TRBD1 (6 bases). This CDR3 is 15 amino acids long. Germline loops: CDR1 SEHNR, CDR2 FQNEAQ (reference sequence). The V gene lost 5 bases and the J gene lost 4 bases, with 17 bases spanning the gap.

In its sample, this clonotype was seen many times. The chain is built from TRBV29-1 and TRBJ1-1; D remains unclear. Trimming removed 0 bases at V and 8 bases at J, with 4 bases between. Germline V CDR1 and CDR2: SQVTM, ANQGSEA. This CDR3 contains 10 residues. CDR3 in amino acids: CSVEDREAFF. CDR3 bases: TGCAGCGTTGAAGATCGGGAAGCTTTCTTT. Full variable domain (outside the CDR3, taken from reference TRBV29-1 and TRBJ1-1): SAVISQKPSRDICQRGTSLTIQCQVDSQVTMMFWYRQQPGQSLTLIATANQGSEATYESGFVIDKFPISRPNLTFSTLTVSNMSPEDSSIYLCSVEDREAFFGQGTRLTVV.

This clonotype was observed a few times. The V gene is TRBV5-1, the J gene TRBJ2-7; D unresolved. The CDR3 contains 11 residues. Germline V CDR1 and CDR2: SGHRS, YFSETQ. Trimming removed 0 bases at V and 6 bases at J, with 4 bases between. CDR3 residues: CASSLGLEQYF. CDR3 coding DNA: TGCGCCAGCAGCTTGGGTCTCGAGCAGTACTTC.

V usage is TRBV20-1 and J usage is TRBJ2-5; TRBD2 is a possible D gene (5 bases). The germline V gene encodes CDR1 DFQATT and CDR2 SNEGSKA (reference sequence). The CDR3 runs 14 residues. Trimming left V 1 base short and J 5 bases short, with 14 bases between. CDR3 in amino acids: CSARGAGGRETQYF. CDR3 coding DNA: TGCAGTGCTAGAGGGGCTGGCGGGCGGGAGACCCAGTACTTC.

V usage is TRBV7-2 and J usage is TRBJ2-1, with TRBD1 as a possible D gene (5 bases). In germline, CDR1 is SGHTA, CDR2 FQGNSA. The CDR3 runs 15 residues. Trimming shortened V by 1 base and J by 5 bases, and 12 bases separated the two germline ends. CDR3 nucleotides: TGTGCCAGCAGCTTAGTCCAGGGAAGACACAATGAGCAGTTCTTC. Translating gives CASSLVQGRHNEQFF.

The rearrangement uses TRBV6-2 or TRBV6-3 and TRBJ2-6; tentatively, D is TRBD1 or TRBD2 (6 bases each). Germline V CDR1 and CDR2: MNHEY, SVGEGT. The CDR3 extends over 16 amino acids. Trimming shortened V by 6 bases and J by 5 bases, and 17 bases separated the two germline ends. CDR3 region: CASSSGGTRRANVLTF. As DNA, the CDR3 is TGTGCCAGCAGCTCAGGCGGGACACGTCGGGCCAACGTCCTGACTTTC.

V usage is TRBV6-1 and J usage is TRBJ1-2, with no clear D. CDR1 MNHNS and CDR2 SASEGT come from the germline V gene. This CDR3 comprises 14 residues. The germline V and J ends were trimmed by 5 bases and 4 bases, with 14 bases remaining between them. The CDR3 region has the DNA TGTGCCAGCAGTACCGGCGTGCAGTTCTATGGCTACACCTTC. Its translation is CASSTGVQFYGYTF.

The chain links TRBV20-1 to TRBJ1-6; D perhaps matches TRBD1 (6 bases). From germline, CDR1 is DFQATT and CDR2 SNEGSKA (reference sequence). V lost 5 bases to trimming and J lost 6 bases, with 14 bases between them. The CDR3 contains 14 residues. As DNA, the CDR3 is TGCAGTGCTTCCCCGGGGGCGGGTAATTCACCCCTCCACTTT. This translates into CSASPGAGNSPLHF.

The V and J genes are TRBV7-9 and TRBJ2-7, with D unclear. This CDR3 has 12 residues. Germline CDR1 is SEHNR and CDR2 is FQNEAQ (reference sequence). Trimming shortened V by 3 bases and J by 6 bases, and 9 bases separated the two germline ends. The CDR3 region is CASSFGVGEQYV. CDR3 coding DNA: TGTGCCAGCAGCTTCGGCGTAGGCGAGCAGTACGTC.

V gene TRBV20-1 combines with J gene TRBJ1-1, with D perhaps matching TRBD1 (5 bases). The germline V and J ends were trimmed by 1 base and 2 bases, with 11 bases remaining between them. CDR3 length: 14 residues. The germline gives CDR1 DFQATT, CDR2 SNEGSKA (reference sequence). The CDR3 loop reads CSARVSGTNTEAFF. The CDR3 region has the DNA TGCAGTGCTAGAGTATCAGGGACCAACACTGAAGCTTTCTTT.

This clonotype was recorded a few times. The chain has TRBV5-1 and TRBJ2-3; 9 bases are a match to TRBD2. CDR1 and CDR2 (germline): SGHRS, YFSETQ. The CDR3 is 15 amino acids. V was clipped by 4 bases and J by 5 bases; unmatched bases: 8. The CDR3 is CASSLFSGGLDTQYF. DNA of the CDR3: TGCGCCAGCAGCCTCTTTAGCGGGGGTTTAGATACGCAGTATTTT. Together with reference TRBV5-1 and TRBJ2-3, the CDR3 gives the full variable domain: KAGVTQTPRYLIKTRGQQVTLSCSPISGHRSVSWYQQTPGQGLQFLFEYFSETQRNKGNFPGRFSGRQFSNSRSEMNVSTLELGDSALYLCASSLFSGGLDTQYFGPGTRLTVL.

The V call is TRBV12-3 or TRBV12-4, the J call TRBJ1-5; no clear D. V was trimmed by 2 bases and J by 0 bases, leaving 5 bases between them. The CDR3 length is 14 residues. CDR3 sequence (DNA): TGTGCCAGCAGTTTAAGTAATAGCAATCAGCCCCAGCATTTT. This codes for CASSLSNSNQPQHF.

This clonotype occurred many times. The genes are TRBV5-4 and TRBJ1-6; D is ambiguous. The germline V gene has CDR1 SGHNT and CDR2 YYREEE (reference sequence). This CDR3 contains 15 residues. V was pared by 2 bases and J by 0 bases, with 6 bases between. The CDR3 reads CASSFGSSYNSPLHF. CDR3 DNA: TGTGCCAGCAGCTTTGGGAGCTCCTATAATTCACCCCTCCACTTT.

J is TRBJ2-7 and V is TRBV7-9; perhaps TRBD1 as D (5 bases). The CDR3 has 12 amino acids. Germline loops: CDR1 SEHNR, CDR2 FQNEAQ (reference sequence). V lost 1 base and J 6 bases, leaving 7 bases between the germline ends. For the CDR3, the DNA is TGTGCCAGCAGCTTAGTTGGGGCCGAGCAGTACGTC. Amino acid sequence: CASSLVGAEQYV.

The V call is TRBV12-3 or TRBV12-4, the J call TRBJ1-5, with 10 bases lining up with TRBD1. This CDR3 is built from 14 residues. The junction had 4 bases not matched to a gene; V was cut back by 6 bases and J by 5 bases. The chain's CDR3 is CASSYGTGDQPQHF. The CDR3 DNA follows: TGTGCCAGCAGCTACGGGACAGGGGATCAGCCCCAGCATTTT.

This clonotype was seen a few times. The chain combines TRBV6-2 or TRBV6-3 with TRBJ2-3; D assignment may be TRBD1 or TRBD2 (5 bases each). CDR1 is MNHEY, CDR2 SVGEGT, per germline. V lost 0 bases and J 6 bases, leaving 22 bases between the germline ends. CDR3 size: 18 residues. Written as DNA, the CDR3 is TGTGCCAGCAGTTACTCGAGCGCAGGGAGAGGGGTCCCGGATACGCAGTATTTT. Its protein product is CASSYSSAGRGVPDTQYF.

This clonotype showed up just a few times. V is TRBV9 and J is TRBJ2-5; weak D call: TRBD1 (5 bases). Trimming stripped 6 bases from V and 7 bases from J, with 19 bases between. Germline V gene lookup returns CDR1 SGDLS and CDR2 YYNGEE. This CDR3 comprises 14 residues. CDR3 loop: CASTRQTQERTQYF. CDR3 nucleotide sequence: TGTGCCAGCACCAGACAGACACAAGAGCGGACCCAGTACTTC.

The CDR3 is CASSLSFRETQYF. As DNA, the CDR3 is TGTGCCAGCAGCTTAAGCTTTCGAGAGACCCAGTACTTC. The chain recombines TRBV7-2 with TRBJ2-5, with D unclear. This CDR3 has 13 residues. CDR1 and CDR2 from the germline V gene are SGHTA and FQGNSA. V was shortened by 2 bases and J by 4 bases, with 8 bases between the two germline ends.

In this sample, this clonotype turned up a few times. This rearrangement joins TRBV4-2 to TRBJ2-1, with TRBD2 identical over 9 bases. J gave up 4 bases and V 2 bases, and 9 bases lay outside the gene matches. Germline V gives CDR1 LGHNA, CDR2 YNFKEQ. This CDR3 has 17 amino acids. The CDR3 DNA is TGTGCCAGCAGCCAAAAGAGTCCAGCGGGGGGATACAATGAGCAGTTCTTC. As protein: CASSQKSPAGGYNEQFF.

The chain combines TRBV5-1 with TRBJ1-3; D uncertain. The germline CDR1 and CDR2 sequences are SGHRS and YFSETQ. Trimming stripped 3 bases from V and 3 bases from J, with 13 bases between. The CDR3 has 15 amino acids. The CDR3 DNA follows: TGCGCCAGCAGCTATGACAATTCCGGTGGAAACACCATATATTTT. Translation gives CASSYDNSGGNTIYF.

The chain joins TRBV25-1 to TRBJ2-2; 7 bases map to TRBD2. The trim removed 8 bases at V and 8 bases at J, leaving 2 bases unmatched. Germline CDR1 and CDR2: MGHDK and SYGVNS. The length of the CDR3 is 11 residues. The CDR3 region has the DNA TGTGCCAGCCAGCGGGGAGGGGAGCTGTTTTTT. Its protein is CASQRGGELFF.

The gene calls are TRBV5-5 and TRBJ2-7; tentative D call: TRBD2 (5 bases). The CDR3 is made up of 16 amino acids. Germline V gene sequence: CDR1 SGHKS, CDR2 YYEKEE (reference sequence). The germline V and J ends were trimmed by 2 bases and 5 bases, with 20 bases remaining between them. CDR3 region: CASSLDLWIGENEQYF. The CDR3 bases are TGTGCCAGCAGCTTAGATCTCTGGATCGGGGAGAACGAGCAGTACTTC.

The J gene is TRBJ2-1, the V gene TRBV5-1, with 12 bases fitting TRBD1. This CDR3 has 15 amino acids. V lost 0 bases and J lost 9; bases outside the gene matches: 4. The germline V gene encodes CDR1 SGHRS and CDR2 YFSETQ. CDR3 in DNA: TGCGCCAGCAGCTTGGGGGACAGGGGGCACGGTGAGCAGTTCTTC. It translates to CASSLGDRGHGEQFF. The whole variable domain, remainder taken from reference TRBV5-1 and TRBJ2-1, is KAGVTQTPRYLIKTRGQQVTLSCSPISGHRSVSWYQQTPGQGLQFLFEYFSETQRNKGNFPGRFSGRQFSNSRSEMNVSTLELGDSALYLCASSLGDRGHGEQFFGPGTRLTVL.

The chain joins TRBV7-9 to TRBJ2-7; TRBD1 is a possible D gene (5 bases). This CDR3 comprises 12 residues. Germline CDR1 reads SEHNR; CDR2 reads FQNEAQ (reference sequence). V lost 1 base and J lost 13, with 14 bases in between. The CDR3 reads CASSLGQGPTYV. CDR3 in DNA: TGTGCCAGCAGCTTAGGGCAGGGTCCAACCTACGTC.

This clonotype was found a few times. The chain couples TRBV2 to TRBJ2-5; weak D call: TRBD1 (5 bases). The V and J ends lost 7 bases and 4 bases respectively, with 10 bases between them. CDR3 length: 12 amino acids. The germline V gene encodes CDR1 SNHLY and CDR2 FYNNEI. The CDR3 DNA reads as TGTGCCAGCACCACAACAGGAGAGACCCAGTACTTC. Its protein is CASTTTGETQYF.

This clonotype has a count of ten or more. The CDR3 spells CASAEDGELFF. For the CDR3, the DNA is TGTGCCAGCGCCGAAGACGGGGAGCTGTTTTTT. The V gene is TRBV7-9, the J gene TRBJ2-2; D call uncertain. The germline CDR1 and CDR2 sequences are SEHNR and FQNEAQ (reference sequence). Trimming shortened V by 8 bases and J by 7 bases, and 8 bases separated the two germline ends. The CDR3 spans 11 residues.

The chain uses TRBV5-1 and TRBJ2-2; D is ambiguous. Looked up from germline, CDR1 is SGHRS and CDR2 is YFSETQ. The V end lost 0 bases, the J end lost 3 bases, and 12 bases lay between the germline ends. The CDR3 consists of 16 residues. The CDR3: CASSLGNYRDTGELFF. The CDR3, as DNA: TGCGCCAGCAGCTTGGGCAACTATAGGGACACCGGGGAGCTGTTTTTT. Using reference TRBV5-1 and TRBJ2-2 for the parts outside the CDR3, the full variable domain is KAGVTQTPRYLIKTRGQQVTLSCSPISGHRSVSWYQQTPGQGLQFLFEYFSETQRNKGNFPGRFSGRQFSNSRSEMNVSTLELGDSALYLCASSLGNYRDTGELFFGEGSRLTVL.

This clonotype was seen a few times. V and J are TRBV10-3 and TRBJ1-6; 8 nucleotides agree with TRBD1. The J segment lost 3 bases and the V segment lost 0 bases, leaving 4 bases of the junction unmatched. CDR1 is ENHRY, CDR2 SYGVKD, per germline. CDR3 length equals 17 residues. CDR3 protein: CAISESGQAIYNSPLHF. The CDR3 nucleotides read TGTGCCATCAGTGAGTCGGGACAGGCAATCTATAATTCACCCCTCCACTTT.

This clonotype was seen a few times. The chain carries TRBV18 and TRBJ2-2; D perhaps matches TRBD2 (5 bases). In germline, CDR1 is KGHSH, CDR2 LQKENI. V was pared by 3 bases and J by 4 bases, with 12 bases between. The CDR3 extends over 15 amino acids. The CDR3 nucleotides read TGTGCCAGCTCACCGCTTGAGCGGACCACCGGGGAGCTGTTTTTT. Translating gives CASSPLERTTGELFF.